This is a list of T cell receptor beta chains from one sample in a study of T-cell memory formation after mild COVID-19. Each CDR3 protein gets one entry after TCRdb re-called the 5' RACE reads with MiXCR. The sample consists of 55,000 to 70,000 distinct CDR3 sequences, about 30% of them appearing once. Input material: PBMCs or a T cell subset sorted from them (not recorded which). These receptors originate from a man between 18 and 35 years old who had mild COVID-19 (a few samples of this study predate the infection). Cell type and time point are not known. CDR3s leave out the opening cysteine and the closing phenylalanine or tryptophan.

CDR3 protein: ASSLFSGANVLT; V gene: TRBV28; J gene: TRBJ2-6
CDR3 protein: ASSFRVIGPSGELF; V gene: TRBV7-2; J gene: TRBJ2-2
CDR3 protein: ASSLGQGSEQY; V gene: TRBV27; J gene: TRBJ2-7
CDR3 protein: ASTLAGTTDTQY; V gene: TRBV9; J gene: TRBJ2-3
CDR3 protein: ASSHGSGDGELF; V gene: TRBV4-1; J gene: TRBJ2-2
CDR3 protein: ASSHLNTEAF; V gene: TRBV12-3/TRBV12-4; J gene: TRBJ1-1
CDR3 protein: ASSLNLPGLYNEQF; V gene: TRBV11-2; J gene: TRBJ2-1
CDR3 protein: ASSYPNREQENSPLH; V gene: TRBV6-6; J gene: TRBJ1-6
CDR3 protein: ASRGGPYGYT; V gene: TRBV4-1; J gene: TRBJ1-2
CDR3 protein: ASSRTESTDTQY; V gene: TRBV12-3/TRBV12-4; J gene: TRBJ2-3
CDR3 protein: SAHLADTGELF; V gene: TRBV20-1; J gene: TRBJ2-2
CDR3 protein: ASSAGPSYEQY; V gene: TRBV11-2; J gene: TRBJ2-7
CDR3 protein: SARDPGQLHEQY; V gene: TRBV20-1; J gene: TRBJ2-7
CDR3 protein: ASSLVTDLNEQF; V gene: TRBV5-5; J gene: TRBJ2-1
CDR3 protein: ATESGELF; V gene: TRBV6-2/TRBV6-3; J gene: TRBJ2-2
CDR3 protein: ASSQDYRGQETQY; V gene: TRBV4-3; J gene: TRBJ2-5
CDR3 protein: SAGDGLSTGPQETQY; V gene: TRBV20-1; J gene: TRBJ2-5
CDR3 protein: ASSLNIGGTGFTGELF; V gene: TRBV7-9; J gene: TRBJ2-2
CDR3 protein: ASSQDLTGGQETQY; V gene: TRBV4-2; J gene: TRBJ2-5
CDR3 protein: ASNDRGPSNEQF; V gene: TRBV5-1; J gene: TRBJ2-1
CDR3 protein: SVEDALAGGGYT; V gene: TRBV29-1; J gene: TRBJ1-2
CDR3 protein: ASSYSGLAGAAVDEQF; V gene: TRBV6-5; J gene: TRBJ2-1
CDR3 protein: ASSQEAGGYEQY; V gene: TRBV4-1; J gene: TRBJ2-7
CDR3 protein: SARDPRTSGGPIITDTQY; V gene: TRBV20-1; J gene: TRBJ2-3
CDR3 protein: SASGTTGYWNTIY; V gene: TRBV20-1; J gene: TRBJ1-3
CDR3 protein: ASSTGEGGELF; V gene: TRBV27; J gene: TRBJ2-2
CDR3 protein: ASSQSYDSNTGELF; V gene: TRBV3-1; J gene: TRBJ2-2
CDR3 protein: ASSQDWSSIFEQY; V gene: TRBV4-3; J gene: TRBJ2-7
CDR3 protein: ASSQERGGLTGELF; V gene: TRBV12-3/TRBV12-4; J gene: TRBJ2-2
CDR3 protein: ASSFDITTDTQY; V gene: TRBV6-2/TRBV6-3; J gene: TRBJ2-3
CDR3 protein: ASSQGQGDANEKLF; V gene: TRBV4-1; J gene: TRBJ1-4
CDR3 protein: ASSQGPGDGHEQY; V gene: TRBV4-1; J gene: TRBJ2-7
CDR3 protein: ASSLALRQGANEQF; V gene: TRBV5-1; J gene: TRBJ2-1
CDR3 protein: ASSRAVGPNKVHEQF; V gene: TRBV9; J gene: TRBJ2-1
CDR3 protein: ASSNSPGQSYEQY; V gene: TRBV4-1; J gene: TRBJ2-7
CDR3 protein: ASSYRQGPYEQY; V gene: TRBV5-1; J gene: TRBJ2-7
CDR3 protein: ASSAGLTVTDTQY; V gene: TRBV14; J gene: TRBJ2-3
CDR3 protein: ASSLLGQGPDFSYEQY; V gene: TRBV7-9; J gene: TRBJ2-7
CDR3 protein: ASSLTGYYEQY; V gene: TRBV7-9; J gene: TRBJ2-7
CDR3 protein: ASLGEPETQY; V gene: TRBV6-6; J gene: TRBJ2-5
CDR3 protein: ASSRLRQGLNSPLH; V gene: TRBV4-1; J gene: TRBJ1-6
CDR3 protein: ASRPIELNNSPLH; V gene: TRBV6-5; J gene: TRBJ1-6
CDR3 protein: SARVLRTAKNIQY; V gene: TRBV20-1; J gene: TRBJ2-4
CDR3 protein: ASSSPAGGADTQY; V gene: TRBV18; J gene: TRBJ2-3
CDR3 protein: ASSQEGVTAQETQY; V gene: TRBV4-3; J gene: TRBJ2-5
CDR3 protein: ASSQDETGHYEQY; V gene: TRBV4-3; J gene: TRBJ2-7
CDR3 protein: ASSSLHRKREKLF; V gene: TRBV12-3/TRBV12-4; J gene: TRBJ1-4
CDR3 protein: ASSRGFGGTQY; V gene: TRBV13; J gene: TRBJ2-5
CDR3 protein: ASSLGRGARNTEAF; V gene: TRBV5-1; J gene: TRBJ1-1